Listed here are 8 T cell receptor beta chains from one sample, sequenced in a study of radiotherapy plus CTLA-4 blockade in lung cancer. TCRdb's table, derived via immunoSEQ multiplex PCR, lists solely in-frame clones and lacks some. Of tens of thousands of clones in the sample, approximately 75% were seen once. The sample in question was peripheral blood, obtained from a patient treated with radiotherapy plus ipilimumab. Receptor source: a human donor with non-small cell lung cancer that progressed on radiotherapy plus ipilimumab.

The chain employs TRBV6-1 and TRBJ1-1; D is ambiguous. This CDR3 has 10 residues. Deletions cut 11 bases from V and 8 bases from J, with 12 bases between. The germline CDR1 and CDR2 sequences are MNHNS and SASEGT. The CDR3 reads CAGRGEEAFF. The CDR3 bases are TGTGCCGGCCGTGGGGAAGAAGCTTTCTTT.

With regard to this clone: A junction end diverges from the germline sequence, so it may reflect a read error. V usage is TRBV6-5 and J usage is TRBJ2-1; TRBD2 aligns across 13 bases. This CDR3 contains 13 residues. Germline CDR1 is MNHEY and CDR2 is SVGAGI. CDR3 residues: CASSYSGTSGAVF. DNA for the CDR3: TGTGCCAGCAGTTACTCTGGGACTAGCGGGGCTGTCTTC.

This chain uses TRBV28 with TRBJ2-7; the D gene is possibly TRBD2 (6 bases). There are 16 residues in the CDR3. CDR1 is MDHEN and CDR2 is SYDVKM in the germline V gene. V gave up 2 bases and J gave up 4 bases, with 18 bases separating them. CDR3 amino acids: CASSLGVAEGPYEQYF. DNA of the CDR3: TGTGCCAGCAGTTTAGGCGTCGCGGAGGGACCTTACGAGCAGTACTTC.

The gene calls are TRBV11-2 and TRBJ2-1; 9 positions match TRBD1. Unmatched junction bases numbered 9, after V lost 5 bases and J lost 7 bases. Germline CDR1 SGHAT, CDR2 FQNNGV. CDR3 length: 15 residues. CDR3 sequence reads: CASSLRDREVNEQFF. The DNA for the CDR3 is TGTGCCAGCAGCCTCCGGGACAGGGAAGTTAATGAGCAGTTCTTC.

For the CDR3, the DNA is TGTGCCAGCAGCTTAGGAGACGTTGCCTACGAGCAGTACTTC. Its protein product is CASSLGDVAYEQYF. V and J are TRBV7-6 and TRBJ2-7; unclear D gene. Trimming stripped 1 base from V and 2 bases from J, with 9 bases between. Per the germline V gene, CDR1 is SGHVS and CDR2 is FNYEAQ. The CDR3 length is 14 residues.

The chain couples TRBV6-5 to TRBJ2-7; 9 positions match TRBD1. The CDR3 length is 15 residues. The germline V gene has CDR1 MNHEY and CDR2 SVGAGI. V lost 6 bases, J lost 1 base, and 7 bases stayed unmatched. DNA for the CDR3: TGTGCCAGCAGCTCTACAGGGGGCAAGTCCTACGAGCAGTACTTC. Amino acids: CASSSTGGKSYEQYF.

The CDR3 sequence is CATSMPGGTEAFF. CDR3 nucleotide sequence: TGTGCCACCAGCATGCCAGGGGGGACTGAAGCTTTCTTT. The chain recombines TRBV15 with TRBJ1-1, with 7 bases lining up with TRBD1. V lost 4 bases, J lost 5 bases, and 4 bases stayed unmatched. In germline, CDR1 is LNHNV, CDR2 YYDKDF (reference sequence). CDR3 size: 13 residues.

The count of this clone is one. The chain employs TRBV6-1 and TRBJ2-5; unclear D gene. The CDR3 spans 11 residues. Per germline, CDR1 MNHNS and CDR2 SASEGT. V dropped 7 bases and J dropped 7 bases, with 10 bases sitting between them. In nucleotides, the CDR3 is TGTGCCAGCAAGTTAGAGGTGACCCAGTACTTC. Translated: CASKLEVTQYF.